Detailed here is one T cell receptor beta chain. Its antigen is not known. These data are taken from a study of cytomegalovirus exposure and HLA in healthy donors. At the level of the study: Findings of an earlier analysis included under 140 million unique TCR beta sequences from roughly 200 million T cells. Study findings and constraints: Presence/absence analyses rested on an assumption that sequencing depth was roughly uniform across donors. The HLA-A and HLA-B alleles of most subjects were reportedly predicted accurately from TCR beta sequences.

13 Jbeta primers and 60 Vbeta primers were used for the PCR. Assay: immunoSEQ multiplex PCR; the TCRdb copy retains only in-frame clones and omits some. The sample totals roughly 34,000 clones. The sequenced material came from PBMCs. The sequence was obtained from a man aged 35 to 55 in good health and CMV-seronegative.

The CDR3 is CASSLSSYNEQFF. DNA for the CDR3: TGTGCCAGCAGCTTAAGCAGCTACAATGAGCAGTTCTTC. The chain uses TRBV7-3 and TRBJ2-1; D unresolved. Germline CDR1 and CDR2: SGHTA and FQGTGA. The CDR3 spans 13 residues. The germline V and J ends were trimmed by 1 base and 3 bases, with 4 bases remaining between them.